This paragraph covers one T cell receptor (beta chain) sequence. A read error may be the cause here, since a much bigger clone is one base away. Without the conserved terminal phenylalanine or tryptophan, this CDR3 likely stems from a read error. Three rounds of nested PCR, following a modified ARM-PCR protocol, produced the TCRbeta library. TCRdb re-derived calls from the multiplex PCR reads in MiXCR, one entry per CDR3 protein. Of 70,000 to 90,000 distinct CDR3 sequences listed, more than 80% are singletons. RNA was extracted from bulk tissue without any cell sorting. The normal lung tissue was taken more than 3 cm from the tumor edge. Trimming removed 0 bases at V and 7 bases at J, with 15 bases between. This CDR3 has 14 residues. Germline V lookup: CDR1 DFQATT, CDR2 SNEGSKA (reference sequence). The record originates from a study of tumor and adjacent non-tumor tissue in lung cancer.

The sample comprised distant non-tumor lung tissue. The chain uses TRBV20-1 and TRBJ1-1; D remains unclear. The TCR originated in a man aged 60-69 years with non-small cell lung cancer. The CDR3 DNA reads TGCAGTGCTAGAGATCCGGATTCGGGCAGTGAAGCTTTCTGT. Protein sequence: CSARDPDSGSEAFC.